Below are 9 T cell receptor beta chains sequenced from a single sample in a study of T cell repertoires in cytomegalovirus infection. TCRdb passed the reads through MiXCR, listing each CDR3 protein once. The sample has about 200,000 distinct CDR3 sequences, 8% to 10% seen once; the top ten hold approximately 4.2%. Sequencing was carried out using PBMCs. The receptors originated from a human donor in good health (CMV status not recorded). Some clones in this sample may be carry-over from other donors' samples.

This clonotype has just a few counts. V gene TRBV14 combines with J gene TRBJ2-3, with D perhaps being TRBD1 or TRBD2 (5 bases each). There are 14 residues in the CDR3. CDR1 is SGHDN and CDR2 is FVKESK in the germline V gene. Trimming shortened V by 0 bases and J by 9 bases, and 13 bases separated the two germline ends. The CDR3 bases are TGTGCCAGCAGCCAAGATTCGGGGCATCGAACGCAGTATTTT. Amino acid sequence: CASSQDSGHRTQYF.

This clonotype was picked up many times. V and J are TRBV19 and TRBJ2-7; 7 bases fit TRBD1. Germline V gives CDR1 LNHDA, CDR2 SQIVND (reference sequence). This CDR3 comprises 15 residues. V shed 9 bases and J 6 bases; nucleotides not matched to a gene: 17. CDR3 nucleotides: TGTGCCAGCATGGTCGTCCGACAGGGCGTTCTCGAGCAGTACTTC. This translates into CASMVVRQGVLEQYF. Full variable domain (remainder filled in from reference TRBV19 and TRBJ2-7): DGGITQSPKYLFRKEGQNVTLSCEQNLNHDAMYWYRQDPGQGLRLIYYSQIVNDFQKGDIAEGYSVSREKKESFPLTVTSAQKNPTAFYLCASMVVRQGVLEQYFGPGTRLTVT.

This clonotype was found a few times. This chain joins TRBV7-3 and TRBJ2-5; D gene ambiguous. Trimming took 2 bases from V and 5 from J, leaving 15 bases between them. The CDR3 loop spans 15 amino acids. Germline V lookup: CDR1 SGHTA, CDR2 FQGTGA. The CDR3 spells CASSLFMSRPETQYF. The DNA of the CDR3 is TGTGCCAGCAGCTTATTTATGAGCCGGCCGGAGACCCAGTACTTC.

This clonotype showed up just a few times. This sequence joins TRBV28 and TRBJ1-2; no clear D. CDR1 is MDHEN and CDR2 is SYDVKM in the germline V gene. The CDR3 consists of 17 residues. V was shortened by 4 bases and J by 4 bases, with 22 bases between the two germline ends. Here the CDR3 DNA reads TGTGCCAGCAGTTCCGAGAAAGGCTTAATCCCCGGCTATGGCTACACCTTC. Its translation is CASSSEKGLIPGYGYTF.

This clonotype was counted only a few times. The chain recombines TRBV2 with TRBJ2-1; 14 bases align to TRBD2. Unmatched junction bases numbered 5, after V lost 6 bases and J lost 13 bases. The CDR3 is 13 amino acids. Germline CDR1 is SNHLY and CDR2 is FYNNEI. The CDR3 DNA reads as TGTGCCAGCAGGGAGACTAGCGGGAGGGCCCAGTTCTTC. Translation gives CASRETSGRAQFF.

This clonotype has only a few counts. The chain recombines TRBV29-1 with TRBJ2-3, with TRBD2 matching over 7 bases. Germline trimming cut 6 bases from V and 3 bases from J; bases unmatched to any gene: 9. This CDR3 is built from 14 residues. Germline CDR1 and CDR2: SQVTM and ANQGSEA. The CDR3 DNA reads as TGCAGCGTGGGGGGAGGGACTACGACAGATACGCAGTATTTT. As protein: CSVGGGTTTDTQYF.

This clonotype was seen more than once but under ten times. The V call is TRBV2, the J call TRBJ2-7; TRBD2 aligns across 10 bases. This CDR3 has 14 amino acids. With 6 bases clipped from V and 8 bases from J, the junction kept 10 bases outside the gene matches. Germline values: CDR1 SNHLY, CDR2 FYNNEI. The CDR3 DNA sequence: TGTGCCAGCAGGGACCCAGCGGGAGGGCCCAAGCAGTACTTC. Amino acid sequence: CASRDPAGGPKQYF.

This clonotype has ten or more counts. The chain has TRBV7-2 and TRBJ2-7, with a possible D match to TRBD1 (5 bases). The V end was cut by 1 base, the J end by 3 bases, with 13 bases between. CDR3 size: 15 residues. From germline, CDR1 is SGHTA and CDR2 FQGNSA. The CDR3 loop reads CASSLVETAIYEQYF. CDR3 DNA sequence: TGTGCCAGCAGCTTAGTTGAGACAGCAATCTACGAGCAGTACTTC. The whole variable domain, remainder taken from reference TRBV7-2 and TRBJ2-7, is GAGVSQSPSNKVTEKGKDVELRCDPISGHTALYWYRQSLGQGLEFLIYFQGNSAPDKSGLPSDRFSAERTGGSVSTLTIQRTQQEDSAVYLCASSLVETAIYEQYFGPGTRLTVT.

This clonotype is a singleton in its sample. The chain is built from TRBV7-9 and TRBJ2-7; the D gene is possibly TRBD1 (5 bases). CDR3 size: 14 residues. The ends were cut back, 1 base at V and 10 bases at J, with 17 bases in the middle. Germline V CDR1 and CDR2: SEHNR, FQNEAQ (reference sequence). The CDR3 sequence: CASSLVLGAALQYF. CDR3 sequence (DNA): TGTGCCAGCAGCTTAGTCCTAGGGGCAGCCCTACAGTACTTC. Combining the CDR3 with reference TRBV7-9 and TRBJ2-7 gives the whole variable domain DTGVSQNPRHKITKRGQNVTFRCDPISEHNRLYWYRQTLGQGPEFLTYFQNEAQLEKSRLLSDRFSAERPKGSFSTLEIQRTEQGDSAMYLCASSLVLGAALQYFGPGTRLTVT.